This T cell receptor beta chain was observed in a study of blood T cell repertoires in COVID-19 (dated by TCRdb to 2018 to 2020). With respect to the entire study: Samples from collaborators originated in the United States, Italy and Spain and spanned both the acute and convalescent phases of COVID-19. The samples were drawn from the first 160 participants of the ongoing ImmuneRACE study and from 950 to 1,500 subjects provided by 6 global collaborators. A freely available public database, intended as a resource for researchers studying the immune response to SARS-CoV-2, is where the repertoires were released. Where available, HLA class I and class II types were obtained from metadata supplied by the sample provider rather than from assay-based typing. Subjects who had been exposed to COVID-19, were actively infected with it, or had recovered from it provided the deeply sampled blood TCRbeta repertoires that made up the dataset. The material from the prospective study consisted of cDNA or gDNA derived from T cells, B-cell-depleted T cells, or PBMCs. A de-identified subject ID, COVID-19 status, age in years and sex were almost always included in the sample metadata. Points the paper makes about the study in general: The quantity of clinical and demographic metadata differed by source and by participant and was supplied without curation.

According to the germline V gene (reference sequence), CDR1 reads SSHAT and CDR2 reads FNYEAQ. For this chain, trimming is 5 bases at the V end and 2 bases at the J end, and the number of junction bases without a gene match is 11. Including the terminal cysteine and phenylalanine, the CDR3 comprises 16 residues. The DNA shown is the 48-base CDR3, in frame from base 1. TCRbeta CDR3 regions were amplified from genomic DNA by means of the immunoSEQ Assay, a bias-controlled multiplex PCR. Under the source paper's analysis protocol: Nucleated cell counts per sample were estimated from amplification of reference gene primers within the assay. Sequence reads were collapsed and filtered to measure the absolute abundance of every unique TCRbeta CDR3 rearrangement. For each sample, productive Simpson clonality was calculated as the square root of Simpson's diversity index across productive rearrangements. TCRdb mirrors the immuneACCESS table, restricted to in-frame sequences. Some clones are absent from its copies; in checked studies, under half trace to an unresolved V gene, and the reason for the others is unknown. For V, J and clone size, that table is used; D and trimming come from the DNA. This sample has approximately 120,000 clones in its table, and 70% to 90% of those were observed once. More than 0.9% of the sample goes to the ten largest clones.

Collaborating institutions collected whole blood in K2EDTA tubes following their own protocols. For TCRbeta analysis, collaborators shipped samples in one of three forms: frozen whole blood, isolated PBMCs, or DNA extracted from either of those sample types. This clone has only one observation. No cognate antigen has been identified for it. The record has no base qualities; no much larger clone is one base away. The sample consisted of peripheral blood. The origin of this receptor is a woman over 75 with acute or convalescent COVID-19. Here the chain combines TRBV7-7 and TRBJ2-5; TRBD2 fits 7 bases in the junction. The encoded CDR3 is CASSASVGTKQETQYF. DNA sequence: TGTGCCAGCAGCGCGAGTGTAGGGACTAAACAAGAGACCCAGTACTTC.